The rows below give T cell receptor beta chains drawn from one sample of a study of T cell responses to AZD1222 COVID-19 vaccine. Clones were sequenced by immunoSEQ multiplex PCR, and TCRdb holds only the in-frame ones, with some missing. The sample lists about 99,000 clones, approximately 86% occurring once. This material consisted of peripheral blood, taken 28 days after the second dose of the MenACWY control vaccine. Receptor source: an adult who received the MenACWY meningococcal vaccine as a control. Both conserved end residues are part of each CDR3. A D gene is named only where the DNA matches it firmly. Clone size is stated in some rows and not others, as once, few, many or a class when expanded.

>TRBD1|TRBJ2-7|NA|TRBV3-1/TRBV3-2
TGTGCCAGCAGCCAACCTATACACCGGGACAGGGTCCACGAGCAGTACTTC
CASSQPIHRDRVHEQYF
>TRBD1|TRBJ1-1|NA|TRBV28
TGTGCCAGCAGTCCGTTGACAGGGGGTCTGCACACTGAAGCTTTCTTT
CASSPLTGGLHTEAFF
>TRBD1|TRBJ2-7|NA|TRBV6-6
TGTGCCAGCAGTTCCCCGGGACAGGGGACTGACGAGCAGTACTTC
CASSSPGQGTDEQYF
>TRBD1|TRBJ2-7|NA|TRBV5-1
TGCGCCAGCAGCTTGGGACAGGGGAATTTCTACGAGCAGTACTTC
CASSLGQGNFYEQYF
>TRBD1|TRBJ1-1|NA|TRBV5-1
TGCGCCAGCAAAGGACAGGGGGTCGCGCACACTGAAGCTTTCTTT
CASKGQGVAHTEAFF
>NA|TRBJ2-7|many|TRBV10-3
TGTGCCATCAGTGCTGGTCCCTCCTACGAGCAGTACTTC
CAISAGPSYEQYF
>NA|TRBJ2-7|NA|TRBV28
TGTGCCAGCAGCTTTTCCTACGAGCAGTACTTC
CASSFSYEQYF
>NA|TRBJ1-2|NA|TRBV4-2
TGTGCCAGCAGCCCCGCGGACGCCAGCTATGGCTACACCTTC
CASSPADASYGYTF
>TRBD1|TRBJ1-6|NA|TRBV6-5
TGTGCCAGCAGGGACAGGGACAATTCACCCCTCCACTTT
CASRDRDNSPLHF
>TRBD1|TRBJ2-2|NA|TRBV5-1
TGCGCCAGCAGCAACCCGACCGGGACAGGGGGCGCGGTAAGGGAGCTGTTTTTT
CASSNPTGTGGAVRELFF
>NA|TRBJ1-6|NA|TRBV10-3
TGTGCCATCAGTGAAGGTCGAGGGTATAATTCACCCCTCCACTTT
CAISEGRGYNSPLHF
>NA|TRBJ1-6|once|TRBV30
TGTGCCTGGAGTGTATCGGGGGATGGTTCACCCCTCCACTTT
CAWSVSGDGSPLHF
>TRBD1|TRBJ1-6|once|TRBV7-9
TGTGCCAGCAGCTTAGCGCGGGGACAGGGGAGGAATTCACCCCTCCACTTT
CASSLARGQGRNSPLHF
>NA|TRBJ2-7|NA|TRBV25-1
TGTGCCAGCAGTGATCCAGCGGGCTCCTACGAGCAGTACTTC
CASSDPAGSYEQYF
>TRBD1|TRBJ1-4|NA|TRBV19
TGTGCCAGTACGGAAGGGGGCCCCGCCGCTAATGAAAAACTGTTTTTT
CASTEGGPAANEKLFF
>NA|TRBJ1-1|NA|TRBV7-2
TGTGCCAGCAGCCTCATAGGGGGAGGCACTGAAGCTTTCTTT
CASSLIGGGTEAFF
>NA|TRBJ2-3|NA|TRBV6-2/TRBV6-3
TGTGCCAGCAGTTCCGCCATGTGGGGGAGGACAGATACGCAGTATTTT
CASSSAMWGRTDTQYF
>TRBD1|TRBJ1-5|NA|TRBV5-5
TGTGCCAGCAGCTTGACAGGGGGCAGCAATCAGCCCCAGCATTTT
CASSLTGGSNQPQHF
>NA|TRBJ2-3|NA|TRBV11-2
TGTGCCAGCAGTAGAGAACTCACAGATACGCAGTATTTT
CASSRELTDTQYF
>NA|TRBJ2-5|NA|TRBV3-1/TRBV3-2
TGTGCCAGCAGCCAAGTACGGGGGGCCCAAGAGACCCAGTACTTC
CASSQVRGAQETQYF
>NA|TRBJ1-1|NA|TRBV4-1
TGCGCCAGCAGCCCCCTAATTGGGGACTTACTGGAAGCTTTCTTT
CASSPLIGDLLEAFF
>TRBD1|TRBJ2-7|NA|TRBV19
TGTGCCAGTAGTCTCCGGGACAGGGACTACGAGCAGTACTTC
CASSLRDRDYEQYF
>NA|TRBJ2-1|few|TRBV4-1
TGCGCCAGCAGCCAAGGAGACGTCTACAATGAGCAGTTCTTC
CASSQGDVYNEQFF
>NA|TRBJ2-5|NA|TRBV5-4
TGTGCCAGCAGCTTGGACTTAAACCAAGAGACCCAGTACTTC
CASSLDLNQETQYF
>NA|TRBJ1-2|NA|TRBV9
TGTGCCAGCACGGGGGAAGGCGACTATGGCTACACCTTC
CASTGEGDYGYTF
>TRBD2|TRBJ2-1|NA|TRBV24-1
TGTGCCACCAGTGACGCGACTAGCGGGGGGGCTCTTGAGCAGTTCTTC
CATSDATSGGALEQFF
>NA|TRBJ1-3|NA|TRBV5-1
TGCGCCAGCAGCCCCGGGACGGCTCACTCTGGAAACACCATATATTTT
CASSPGTAHSGNTIYF
>TRBD2|TRBJ2-3|NA|TRBV28
TGTGCCAGCAGTCCCCTAGCGGGGGCCCTCCGCGGAGATACGCAGTATTTT
CASSPLAGALRGDTQYF
>TRBD1|TRBJ1-2|NA|TRBV6-5
TGTGCCAGCAGCCTTACAGGGGGACTCTATGGCTACACCTTC
CASSLTGGLYGYTF
>NA|TRBJ2-3|few|TRBV7-3
TGTGCCAGCAGCTCCCAGGGCCGATGGGATACGCAGTATTTT
CASSSQGRWDTQYF
>TRBD1|TRBJ2-3|NA|TRBV2
TGTGCCAGCCGGGACAGGGCCAGCACAGATACGCAGTATTTT
CASRDRASTDTQYF
>TRBD2|TRBJ2-3|NA|TRBV6-5
TGTGCCAGCAGAACTAGCGGCACAGATACGCAGTATTTT
CASRTSGTDTQYF
>NA|TRBJ1-1|few|TRBV19
TGTGCCAGTAGTCCCCGTGGAGGCCGGAACACTGAAGCTTTCTTT
CASSPRGGRNTEAFF
>TRBD2|TRBJ2-1|NA|TRBV11-2
TGTGCCAGCAGCCGTTACGGGGGGGCACCCAATGAGCAGTTCTTC
CASSRYGGAPNEQFF
>NA|TRBJ1-5|NA|TRBV4-2
TGTGCCAGCAGCCAAGAAATCGGGGGGGCAGGCCAGCCCCAGCATTTT
CASSQEIGGAGQPQHF
>NA|TRBJ1-3|NA|TRBV4-3
TGCGCCAGCAGCCAAGAATTGAAGGGGCGGGGAAACACCATATATTTT
CASSQELKGRGNTIYF
>NA|TRBJ1-5|NA|TRBV7-2
TGTGCCAGCAGCTTAGTTACTGCCGATAGCAATCAGCCCCAGCATTTT
CASSLVTADSNQPQHF
>TRBD1|TRBJ2-5|NA|TRBV19
TGTGCCAGTAGTATACCAGGGGGCGAGACCCAGTACTTC
CASSIPGGETQYF
>NA|TRBJ2-7|NA|TRBV3-1/TRBV3-2
TGTGCCAGCAGCCAAGCCGGATACGAGCAGTACTTC
CASSQAGYEQYF
>NA|TRBJ1-6|NA|TRBV7-2
TGTGCCAGCAGCTTAGAGTATCGGTCACCCCTCCACTTT
CASSLEYRSPLHF